The present entry profiles one TCR beta chain with its context. Its specificity is unknown. This sample is part of a study of T cell responses to AZD1222 COVID-19 vaccine. The study's findings and limits: The study found vaccine-associated CD4 TCRs spanning spike, dominant at 160-218 and 743-854.

Sequenced by immunoSEQ multiplex PCR; TCRdb stores in-frame clones only, minus some. The data contain 100,000 to 150,000 clones, around 94% of them singletons. Germline values: CDR1 LGHDT, CDR2 YNNKEL (reference sequence). The CDR3 runs to 18 residues. With V trimmed by 0 bases and J by 2 bases, 11 bases remained unmatched. The source was peripheral blood, collected on day 0 of AZD1222 vaccination. The J gene is TRBJ1-1, the V gene TRBV3-1 (or the pseudogene TRBV3-2), with TRBD1 identical over 8 bases. The origin of this receptor is an adult in good health. The chain's CDR3 is CASSQDVGDRGFNTEAFF. In DNA, the CDR3 is TGTGCCAGCAGCCAAGATGTCGGAGACAGGGGATTTAACACTGAAGCTTTCTTT.